Each of the 23 T cell receptor beta chains below was sequenced from the same sample in a study of T-cell reconstitution after alpha-beta-depleted transplantation in children. As it was prepared, the TCRbeta library received unique molecular identifiers. TCRdb passed the PCR reads through MiXCR, listing each CDR3 protein once. Here the sample spans under 300,000 distinct CDR3 sequences, around 10% being singletons. Sequenced material: peripheral blood, taken 180 days after TCRalphabeta/CD19-depleted stem cell transplant. The source of these receptors is a male patient between 2 and 15 years old who had a stem cell transplant for chronic granulomatous disease, so the T cells may come from the graft donor.

This clonotype was picked up many times. This chain uses TRBV5-5 with TRBJ1-1; D is unresolved. Trimming shortened V by 2 bases and J by 6 bases, and 11 bases separated the two germline ends. CDR1 SGHKS and CDR2 YYEKEE come from the germline V gene (reference sequence). The CDR3 contains 13 residues. The CDR3 loop reads CASSFAGGAEAFF. The CDR3 DNA reads as TGTGCCAGCAGCTTTGCGGGTGGGGCTGAAGCTTTCTTT.

This clonotype has just a few counts. This sequence joins TRBV3-1 and TRBJ2-6; 8 bases line up with TRBD1. CDR3 size: 16 residues. The V gene end was trimmed by 3 bases and the J gene end by 0 bases; junction bases not matched to a gene: 1. CDR1 is LGHDT and CDR2 is YNNKEL in the germline V gene (reference sequence). The CDR3 nucleotides are TGTGCCAGCAGCCAGGACAGGGACTCTGGGGCCAACGTCCTGACTTTC. Translating gives CASSQDRDSGANVLTF.

A note on this clonotype: This may stem from a read error, because a much larger clone lies one nucleotide away. This sequence joins TRBV29-1 and TRBJ1-1, with 8 bases matching TRBD1. Germline-derived CDR1 and CDR2 are SQVTM and ANQGSEA. The CDR3 sequence is 16 residues long. CDR3 sequence reads: CSVGVKTGAMNTESFF. The CDR3 nucleotides read TGCAGCGTTGGGGTTAAGACAGGGGCCATGAACACTGAATCTTTCTTT.

The chain carries TRBV18 and TRBJ1-1; D call uncertain. Trimming took off 3 bases at V and 2 bases at J, with 7 bases between the two ends. Germline V gene sequence: CDR1 KGHSH, CDR2 LQKENI. This CDR3 is 13 amino acids long. CDR3 region: CASSPVTNTEAFF. The CDR3 DNA reads as TGTGCCAGCTCACCGGTGACCAACACTGAAGCTTTCTTT.

This clonotype was counted many times. This chain connects TRBV7-3 to TRBJ2-2, with D possibly being TRBD1 (5 bases). The length of the CDR3 is 16 residues. V was clipped by 4 bases and J by 6 bases, with 18 bases between them. CDR1 is SGHTA and CDR2 is FQGTGA in the germline V gene. The DNA of the CDR3 is TGTGCCAGCAGCTCCTCCCCCAATCAGGGCCCCGGGGAGCTGTTTTTT. Its protein is CASSSSPNQGPGELFF.

This clonotype has ten or more counts. This chain connects TRBV5-1 to TRBJ1-3; no definite D call. CDR3 length equals 16 residues. From germline, CDR1 is SGHRS and CDR2 YFSETQ. Trimming stripped 1 base from V and 0 bases from J, with 11 bases between. CDR3 DNA: TGCGCCAGCAGCTTGTTTTCCGGCAACTCTGGAAACACCATATATTTT. This sequence encodes CASSLFSGNSGNTIYF.

In regard to this clonotype: Possible read error: a much larger clone is one base away. The chain joins TRBV20-1 to TRBJ2-7; 13 bases fit TRBD2. Per the germline V gene, CDR1 is DFQATT and CDR2 is SNEGSKA (reference sequence). This CDR3 has 15 amino acids. The CDR3 DNA is TGCTGTGCTAGAGGGGGACTAGCGGGAACCTACGAGCAGTACTTC. This encodes CCARGGLAGTYEQYF.

This clonotype was detected many times. V and J are TRBV20-1 and TRBJ2-3; 12 bases agree with TRBD2. V was pared by 2 bases and J by 1 base, with 4 bases of the junction left unmatched. Germline values: CDR1 DFQATT, CDR2 SNEGSKA (reference sequence). This CDR3 spans 16 amino acids. The CDR3 region is CSARLAGGPGTDTQYF. The CDR3 DNA is TGCAGTGCTAGACTAGCGGGAGGGCCTGGCACAGATACGCAGTATTTT.

There are many counts of this clonotype. The chain employs TRBV18 and TRBJ1-6, with a tentative D call TRBD1 (5 bases). Deletions cut 4 bases from V and 7 bases from J, with 11 bases between. The V gene's germline CDR1 is KGHSH and CDR2 LQKENI. The CDR3 extends over 14 amino acids. This chain's CDR3 is CASSQQVDNSPLHF. Written as DNA, the CDR3 is TGTGCCAGCTCACAACAGGTAGACAATTCACCCCTCCACTTT.

This clonotype came up many times. This chain joins TRBV6-1 and TRBJ2-5, with 8 bases lining up with TRBD1. V dropped 5 bases and J dropped 1; count of bases not matched to a gene: 3. The CDR3 has 14 amino acids. Germline CDR1 MNHNS, CDR2 SASEGT. The CDR3 DNA reads TGTGCCAGCAGTAAACAGGGGGGCCAAGAGACCCAGTACTTC. It specifies CASSKQGGQETQYF.

This clonotype was observed many times. This chain links TRBV4-1 with TRBJ2-2, with D unresolved. Germline lookup yields CDR1 MGHRA and CDR2 YSYEKL. V lost 3 bases to trimming and J lost 2 bases, with 10 bases between them. This CDR3 is built from 15 residues. CDR3 region: CASSHGLGNTGELFF. Here the CDR3 DNA reads TGCGCCAGCAGCCATGGGCTGGGTAACACCGGGGAGCTGTTTTTT.

This clonotype came up a few times. The chain is built from TRBV3-1 and TRBJ2-1; possible D gene TRBD2, 6 bases. This CDR3 is 14 amino acids long. The V and J ends lost 1 base and 3 bases respectively, with 7 bases between them. The germline V gene encodes CDR1 LGHDT and CDR2 YNNKEL (reference sequence). The CDR3 loop is CASSQAGSYNEQFF. CDR3 nucleotides: TGTGCCAGCAGCCAAGCCGGGAGCTACAATGAGCAGTTCTTC.

This clonotype has at least ten counts. V usage is TRBV7-9 and J usage is TRBJ2-1; D is undetermined. Deletions cut 4 bases from V and 6 bases from J, with 13 bases between. CDR3 length equals 14 residues. In germline, CDR1 is SEHNR, CDR2 FQNEAQ (reference sequence). The CDR3 sequence is CASSSDNRVNEQFF. CDR3 bases: TGTGCCAGCAGCTCAGACAACAGAGTCAATGAGCAGTTCTTC.

The J gene is TRBJ2-6, the V gene TRBV9; TRBD2 matches at 9 bases. The CDR3 sequence is 18 residues long. Germline CDR1 reads SGDLS; CDR2 reads YYNGEE. Unmatched junction bases numbered 4, after V lost 0 bases and J lost 0 bases. The CDR3 loop reads CASSVGRAGGSGANVLTF. The CDR3 DNA sequence: TGTGCCAGCAGCGTAGGAAGAGCGGGGGGCTCTGGGGCCAACGTCCTGACTTTC.

This clonotype has ten or more counts. The junction shows a germline mismatch at one end, possibly a read error. This chain uses TRBV5-1 with TRBJ2-7, with 8 bases lining up with TRBD2. The CDR3 runs 10 residues. Germline-derived CDR1 and CDR2 are SGHRS and YFSETQ. The CDR3 DNA is TGCGCCAGCAGGCCCCGGGGGGGGCCGTTC. As protein: CASRPRGGPF. The whole variable domain, remainder taken from reference TRBV5-1 and TRBJ2-7, is KAGVTQTPRYLIKTRGQQVTLSCSPISGHRSVSWYQQTPGQGLQFLFEYFSETQRNKGNFPGRFSGRQFSNSRSEMNVSTLELGDSALYLCASRPRGGPFGPGTRLTVT.

This clonotype was seen at least ten times. This chain links TRBV5-1 with TRBJ2-3; D is unresolved. Per the germline V gene, CDR1 is SGHRS and CDR2 is YFSETQ. This CDR3 has 17 residues. V lost 0 bases, J lost 3 bases, and 17 bases lay in between. The CDR3 DNA reads as TGCGCCAGCAGCTTGGTAGAGGCGGTCGGGCTTACAGATACGCAGTATTTT. This encodes CASSLVEAVGLTDTQYF.

This clonotype came up many times. The V call is TRBV29-1, the J call TRBJ2-1; 10 nucleotides agree with TRBD2. Germline CDR1 reads SQVTM; CDR2 reads ANQGSEA. Germline trimming cut 2 bases from V and 0 bases from J; bases unmatched to any gene: 4. The CDR3 is 16 amino acids. The CDR3 DNA reads TGCAGCGTTGAAAGCGGGAGGGATTACTCCTACAATGAGCAGTTCTTC. The encoded protein is CSVESGRDYSYNEQFF.

With respect to this clonotype: A clone one base away is much larger, so this may be a read error. This chain's CDR3 is CASSLGIAGAEQEQFF. The CDR3 DNA sequence: TGTGCCAGCAGCTTAGGGATAGCGGGGGCTGAACAGGAGCAGTTCTTC. The chain combines TRBV11-2 with TRBJ2-1; 9 bases map to TRBD2. Trimming cost V 1 base and J 10 bases; bases outside gene matches: 11. Germline V gives CDR1 SGHAT, CDR2 FQNNGV. CDR3 length: 16 amino acids.

In this sample, this clonotype turned up many times. V gene TRBV11-1 combines with J gene TRBJ1-1; D is perhaps TRBD1 (6 bases). There are 19 residues in the CDR3. Trimming pared 0 bases from V and 1 base from J, leaving 21 bases between. CDR1 is SGHAT, CDR2 FQDESV, per germline (reference sequence). CDR3 residues: CASSLAWGGRLDPNTEAFF. In DNA form, the CDR3 reads TGTGCCAGCAGCTTAGCTTGGGGGGGGCGTCTTGATCCGAACACTGAAGCTTTCTTT.

As regards this clonotype: A read error may explain this, as a much larger clone is one base away. The J gene is TRBJ2-1, the V gene TRBV5-1, with a weak D call TRBD2 (5 bases). The germline V gene encodes CDR1 SGHRS and CDR2 YFSETQ. There are 13 residues in the CDR3. The CDR3 bases are TGCGCCGGCAGCCCGGGATCCCTAATGGAGCAGTTCTTC. Translating it yields CAGSPGSLMEQFF.

Comment on this clonotype: Likely a read error: the CDR3 ends without its conserved phenylalanine or tryptophan. The chain uses TRBV12-3 or TRBV12-4 and TRBJ2-7; no clear D gene. The CDR3 spans 12 residues. Between the trimmed V and J ends, which lost 2 bases and 2 bases, there was a span of 4 bases. The DNA of the CDR3 is TGTGCCAGCAGTTTATCTGCCTACGAGCAGTACTTA. This translates into CASSLSAYEQYL.

This clonotype was recorded many times. The chain is built from TRBV5-6 and TRBJ1-1; D is possibly TRBD1 (6 bases). The CDR3 extends over 13 amino acids. Germline V gene sequence: CDR1 SGHDT, CDR2 YYEEEE. V was trimmed by 4 bases and J by 5 bases, leaving 12 bases between them. CDR3 sequence: CASSGRGKTEAFF. DNA of the CDR3: TGTGCCAGCAGCGGGAGGGGGAAAACTGAAGCTTTCTTT.

Many counts were recorded for this clonotype. The chain recombines TRBV7-8 with TRBJ2-1; D remains ambiguous. The CDR3 runs 14 residues. CDR1 SGHVS and CDR2 FQNEAQ come from the germline V gene. Between the trimmed V and J ends, which lost 6 bases and 8 bases, there was a span of 17 bases. This CDR3 is CASRGARWSDEQFF. The CDR3 DNA follows: TGTGCCAGCAGAGGAGCGAGGTGGAGCGATGAGCAGTTCTTC.